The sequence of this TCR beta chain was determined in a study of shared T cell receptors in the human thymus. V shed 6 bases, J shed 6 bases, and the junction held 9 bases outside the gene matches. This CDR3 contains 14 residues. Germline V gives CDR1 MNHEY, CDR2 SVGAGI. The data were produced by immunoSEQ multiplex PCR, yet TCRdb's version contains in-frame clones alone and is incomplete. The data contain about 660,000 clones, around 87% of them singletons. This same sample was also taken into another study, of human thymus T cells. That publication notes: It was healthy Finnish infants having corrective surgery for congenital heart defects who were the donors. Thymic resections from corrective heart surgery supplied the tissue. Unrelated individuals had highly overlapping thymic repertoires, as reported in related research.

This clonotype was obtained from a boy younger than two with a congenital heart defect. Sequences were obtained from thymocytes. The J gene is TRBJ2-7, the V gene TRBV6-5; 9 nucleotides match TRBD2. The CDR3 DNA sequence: TGTGCCAGCAGCCCACTAGCGGGTGCCCCCGAGCAGTACTTC. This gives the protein CASSPLAGAPEQYF.